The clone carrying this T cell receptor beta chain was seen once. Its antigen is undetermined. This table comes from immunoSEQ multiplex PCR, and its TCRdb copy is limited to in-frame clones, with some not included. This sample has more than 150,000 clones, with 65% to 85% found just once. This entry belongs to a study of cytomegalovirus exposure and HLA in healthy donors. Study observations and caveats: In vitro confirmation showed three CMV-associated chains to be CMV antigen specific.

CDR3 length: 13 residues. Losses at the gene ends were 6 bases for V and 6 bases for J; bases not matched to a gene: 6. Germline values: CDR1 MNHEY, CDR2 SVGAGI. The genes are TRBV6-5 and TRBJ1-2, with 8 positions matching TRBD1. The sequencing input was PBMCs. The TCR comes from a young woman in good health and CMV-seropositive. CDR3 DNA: TGTGCCAGCAGATCCAGGGGGCTGGATGGCTACACCTTC. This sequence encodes CASRSRGLDGYTF.